The 17 T cell receptor beta chains listed next were all sequenced from one sample in a study of cytomegalovirus exposure and HLA in healthy donors. Both 60 Vbeta primers and 13 Jbeta primers went into the PCR. Here immunoSEQ multiplex PCR was the method, and the copy in TCRdb shows in-frame clones only, minus some. This listing includes about 140,000 clones. The sequencing input was PBMCs. The receptors derive from a woman aged 18-29 years in good health and CMV-seronegative.

J is TRBJ1-2 and V is TRBV4-3, with TRBD1 identical over 8 bases. The CDR3 contains 14 residues. V dropped 4 bases and J dropped 7; count of bases not matched to a gene: 8. Germline CDR1 is LGHNA and CDR2 is YSLEER. The CDR3 is CASSRKTGVGGYTF. Here the CDR3 DNA reads TGCGCCAGCAGCCGAAAGACAGGGGTGGGTGGCTACACCTTC.

The V gene is TRBV21-1, the J gene TRBJ1-2. TRBV21-1 is deemed a pseudogene. The CDR3 has 15 amino acids. The CDR3 is CASSKYLPANYGYTF. CDR3 DNA sequence: TGTGCCAGCAGCAAATATCTTCCCGCTAACTATGGCTACACCTTC.

The chain links TRBV10-2 to TRBJ2-5, with TRBD2 matching over 8 bases. The CDR3 has 17 residues. The J segment lost 2 bases and the V segment lost 3 bases, leaving 11 bases of the junction unmatched. CDR1 WSHSY and CDR2 SAAADI come from the germline V gene. CDR3 in amino acids: CASSDAGGRGGQETQYF. Written as DNA, the CDR3 is TGCGCCAGCAGTGATGCGGGAGGACGAGGTGGTCAAGAGACCCAGTACTTC.

The gene calls are TRBV18 and TRBJ2-7; 13 bases are shared with TRBD2. Germline V gene data show CDR1 as KGHSH and CDR2 as LQKENI. The CDR3 consists of 17 residues. The junction had 5 bases not matched to a gene; V was cut back by 3 bases and J by 0 bases. CDR3 DNA: TGTGCCAGCTCACCTCAACTAGCGGGAGGGTTCTCCTACGAGCAGTACTTC. Its protein product is CASSPQLAGGFSYEQYF. Full variable domain (remainder filled in from reference TRBV18 and TRBJ2-7): NAGVMQNPRHLVRRRGQEARLRCSPMKGHSHVYWYRQLPEEGLKFMVYLQKENIIDESGMPKERFSAEFPKEGPSILRIQQVVRGDSAAYFCASSPQLAGGFSYEQYFGPGTRLTVT.

This chain links TRBV19 with TRBJ1-1, with D uncertain. CDR1 and CDR2 from the germline V gene are LNHDA and SQIVND (reference sequence). Trimming removed 3 bases from V and 6 bases from J, with 20 bases in between. The CDR3 runs 16 residues. CDR3: CASSITPFLGESEAFF. The CDR3 bases are TGTGCCAGTAGTATTACGCCGTTCCTTGGGGAGTCTGAAGCTTTCTTT. Full variable domain (missing parts from reference TRBV19 and TRBJ1-1): DGGITQSPKYLFRKEGQNVTLSCEQNLNHDAMYWYRQDPGQGLRLIYYSQIVNDFQKGDIAEGYSVSREKKESFPLTVTSAQKNPTAFYLCASSITPFLGESEAFFGQGTRLTVV.

CDR3 region: CASSSAGASNQPQHF. CDR3 nucleotides: TGTGCCAGTTCTTCGGCGGGGGCGAGCAATCAGCCCCAGCATTTT. This sequence joins TRBV19 and TRBJ1-5, with D possibly being TRBD1 (6 bases). Trimming took 8 bases from V and 1 from J, leaving 15 bases between them. Looked up from germline, CDR1 is LNHDA and CDR2 is SQIVND (reference sequence). This CDR3 has 15 residues.

CDR3 sequence reads: CASSLSGQSYEQYF. For the CDR3, the DNA is TGTGCCAGCAGTTTATCTGGACAATCCTACGAGCAGTACTTC. This chain connects TRBV27 to TRBJ2-7; D may be TRBD1 (5 bases). V lost 0 bases and J lost 1, with 7 bases in between. The CDR3 contains 14 residues. Germline loops: CDR1 MNHEY, CDR2 SMNVEV (reference sequence).

The chain recombines TRBV19 with TRBJ2-4; TRBD2 is a possible D gene (6 bases). V lost 0 bases and J 0 bases, leaving 12 bases between the germline ends. Germline lookup yields CDR1 LNHDA and CDR2 SQIVND (reference sequence). The CDR3 contains 17 residues. CDR3 bases: TGTGCCAGTAGTATAGAGGGTAGCGGTATAGCCAAAAACATTCAGTACTTC. Translation gives CASSIEGSGIAKNIQYF.

V gene TRBV19 combines with J gene TRBJ1-1; 8 bases align to TRBD1. Germline CDR1 LNHDA, CDR2 SQIVND (reference sequence). V lost 7 bases to trimming and J lost 10 bases; unmatched junction nucleotides: 11. The CDR3 runs to 13 residues. CDR3 bases: TGTGCCAGTAAGCGGACAGGGCCAGGGGTAGCTTTCTTT. It yields the protein CASKRTGPGVAFF.

The chain joins TRBV19 to TRBJ1-4; D perhaps matches TRBD1 (5 bases). There are 16 residues in the CDR3. The germline gives CDR1 LNHDA, CDR2 SQIVND (reference sequence). The V gene lost 9 bases and the J gene lost 1 base, with 18 bases spanning the gap. The CDR3 region has the DNA TGTGCCAGCGGATTCAGGGAAACCCTAACTAATGAAAAACTGTTTTTT. Residues: CASGFRETLTNEKLFF.

The chain recombines TRBV6-1 with TRBJ1-1, with D unresolved. With 6 bases removed from V and 1 base from J, the gap between germline ends came to 9 bases. Per the germline V gene, CDR1 is MNHNS and CDR2 is SASEGT. This CDR3 is built from 13 residues. CDR3 residues: CASSLRENTEAFF. Written as DNA, the CDR3 is TGTGCCAGCAGCCTTAGAGAGAACACTGAAGCTTTCTTT.

This chain connects TRBV11-2 to TRBJ2-7, with 8 nucleotides matching TRBD2. Per germline, CDR1 SGHAT and CDR2 FQNNGV. The CDR3 is 15 residues long. With 5 bases clipped from V and 3 bases from J, the junction kept 9 bases outside the gene matches. The CDR3: CASSPSLAENYEQYF. Written as DNA, the CDR3 is TGTGCCAGCAGCCCATCACTAGCGGAGAACTACGAGCAGTACTTC. Full variable domain (remainder filled in from reference TRBV11-2 and TRBJ2-7): EAGVAQSPRYKIIEKRQSVAFWCNPISGHATLYWYQQILGQGPKLLIQFQNNGVVDDSQLPKDRFSAERLKGVDSTLKIQPAKLEDSAVYLCASSPSLAENYEQYFGPGTRLTVT.

The chain uses TRBV7-6 and TRBJ2-5; the D gene is possibly TRBD1 (5 bases). V shed 6 bases and J shed 7 bases, with 12 bases lying between them. The CDR3 is 12 amino acids. The V gene's germline CDR1 is SGHVS and CDR2 FNYEAQ. For the CDR3, the DNA is TGTGCCAGCAGTCTTGGGGCCAGGACCCAGTACTTC. Residues: CASSLGARTQYF.

The gene calls are TRBV5-4 and TRBJ2-2; D is possibly TRBD1 (5 bases). There are 17 residues in the CDR3. Germline-derived CDR1 and CDR2 are SGHNT and YYREEE (reference sequence). V lost 4 bases, J lost 0 bases, and 16 bases lay in between. CDR3: CASSQTLMTANTGELFF. The CDR3 region has the DNA TGTGCCAGCAGCCAGACCCTTATGACAGCGAACACCGGGGAGCTGTTTTTT.

The genes are TRBV28 and TRBJ1-3; D call uncertain. The CDR3 extends over 20 amino acids. V lost 5 bases to trimming and J lost 0 bases, with 26 bases between them. Germline V gives CDR1 MDHEN, CDR2 SYDVKM. The CDR3 sequence: CASSPAKRKVSFSSGNTIYF. CDR3 sequence (DNA): TGTGCCAGCAGTCCGGCCAAGAGGAAAGTGTCTTTCTCCTCTGGAAACACCATATATTTT.

The chain is built from TRBV5-1 and TRBJ2-6; no clear D gene. The ends were cut back, 1 base at V and 2 bases at J, with 7 bases in the middle. The CDR3 has 15 residues. Germline-derived CDR1 and CDR2 are SGHRS and YFSETQ. The CDR3 DNA reads as TGCGCCAGCAGCTTGATGTCAGCTGGGGCCAACGTCCTGACTTTC. Translating gives CASSLMSAGANVLTF.

The chain couples TRBV18 to TRBJ1-2; 8 bases are a match to TRBD1. Germline V gene lookup returns CDR1 KGHSH and CDR2 LQKENI. V shed 4 bases and J 6 bases; nucleotides not matched to a gene: 10. The CDR3 extends over 15 amino acids. The DNA of the CDR3 is TGTGCCAGCTCACGGGGGACAGGATCGGTCGATGGCTACACCTTC. This encodes CASSRGTGSVDGYTF.